This TCR beta chain was identified during a study of technical replicates of blood from a few donors. CDR1 is SGHTA and CDR2 is FQGNSA in the germline V gene. The V and J ends lost 3 bases and 9 bases respectively, with 15 bases between them. This CDR3 comprises 14 residues. Profiling relied on immunoSEQ multiplex PCR, and the TCRdb table lists in-frame clones only, not all of them. The sample lists about 56,000 clones, roughly 96% occurring once. This chain connects TRBV7-2 to TRBJ2-1; D unclear. The receptor was derived from a human donor in good health. Some clones in this sample may be carry-over from other donors' samples. The specimen sequenced was PBMCs. The DNA for the CDR3 is TGTGCCAGCAGCTTGGCGCGGTTTTCGATTGAGCAGTTCTTC. This gives the protein CASSLARFSIEQFF.